The 23 T cell receptor beta chains below come from one sample, sequenced in a study of naive and memory T cell subsets. An equimolar mix of two oligonucleotides served as the beta constant-region primer for TRBC1 and TRBC2. Each CDR3 protein gets one entry after TCRdb re-called the UMI-ligation and nested PCR reads with MiXCR. The sample lists under 40,000 distinct CDR3 sequences, less than 15% occurring once. Sequences were obtained from effector memory CD4+ T cells from blood. Subset described: effector memory, CD45RA- CD27-. The receptor source for this set is a human donor in good health.

V gene TRBV12-3 or TRBV12-4 combines with J gene TRBJ2-1; TRBD1 might be the D (6 bases). This CDR3 region has 13 residues. V was shortened by 6 bases and J by 3 bases, with 9 bases between the two germline ends. The CDR3 DNA follows: TGTGCCAGCAGCAGGGGACACTACAATGAGCAGTTCTTC. Translation gives CASSRGHYNEQFF.

This clonotype was counted at least ten times. The V and J genes are TRBV29-1 and TRBJ2-2; D is unresolved. Germline CDR1 reads SQVTM; CDR2 reads ANQGSEA. This CDR3 spans 15 amino acids. Trimming cost V 5 bases and J 0 bases, with 13 bases left between them. CDR3 in DNA: TGCAGCGTTTTCAACGGCGCATCGAACACCGGGGAGCTGTTTTTT. Its protein is CSVFNGASNTGELFF.

This clonotype was detected ten times or more. V usage is TRBV5-1 and J usage is TRBJ2-5; no reliable D call. V dropped 4 bases and J dropped 5 bases, with 15 bases sitting between them. The CDR3 loop spans 14 amino acids. Germline V CDR1 and CDR2: SGHRS, YFSETQ. The CDR3 DNA follows: TGCGCCAGCAGCCCCCTTCCCCCCCAGGAGACCCAGTACTTC. It is translated as CASSPLPPQETQYF.

This clonotype was counted a few times. The chain couples TRBV4-1 to TRBJ2-7; D may be TRBD2 (6 bases). Deletions cut 3 bases from V and 6 bases from J, with 18 bases between. This CDR3 spans 15 amino acids. From germline, CDR1 is MGHRA and CDR2 YSYEKL. CDR3 nucleotides: TGCGCCAGCAGCCAGATCGGGAGCTTCGGCTCCGAGCAGTACTTC. Encoded protein: CASSQIGSFGSEQYF.

The table lists this clonotype with a few counts. The chain joins TRBV5-4 to TRBJ2-3; TRBD2 aligns across 7 bases. This CDR3 is 15 amino acids long. CDR1 is SGHNT, CDR2 YYREEE, per germline (reference sequence). V was pared by 4 bases and J by 6 bases, with 11 bases of the junction left unmatched. The CDR3 region is CASSPLRGGADTQYF. The DNA of the CDR3 is TGTGCCAGCAGCCCCCTTAGGGGAGGGGCCGATACGCAGTATTTT.

With regard to this clonotype: This may arise from a read error, as a much more abundant clone is one base away. V gene TRBV24-1 combines with J gene TRBJ2-1; 7 bases align to TRBD2. V shed 2 bases and J 6 bases; nucleotides not matched to a gene: 3. Germline V lookup: CDR1 KGHDR, CDR2 SFDVKD. CDR3 length equals 14 residues. CDR3 in amino acids: CATSDWEGRNEQFF. CDR3 sequence (DNA): TGTGCCACCAGTGATTGGGAGGGTCGCAATGAGCAGTTCTTC.

In this sample, this clonotype turned up a few times. This chain uses TRBV14 with TRBJ1-1, with TRBD1 as a possible D gene (5 bases). This CDR3 has 13 amino acids. The V end lost 4 bases, the J end lost 11 bases, and 17 bases lay between the germline ends. CDR1 and CDR2 (germline): SGHDN, FVKESK. The CDR3 sequence: CASSRLGWGGAFF. The CDR3 DNA sequence: TGTGCCAGCAGCCGCCTGGGTTGGGGCGGGGCTTTCTTT. The full variable domain, in which reference TRBV14 and TRBJ1-1 provide the parts outside the CDR3, is EAGVTQFPSHSVIEKGQTVTLRCDPISGHDNLYWYRRVMGKEIKFLLHFVKESKQDESGMPNNRFLAERTGGTYSTLKVQPAELEDSGVYFCASSRLGWGGAFFGQGTRLTVV.

This clonotype was observed at least ten times. J is TRBJ2-2 and V is TRBV7-6; D is ambiguous. Germline V gives CDR1 SGHVS, CDR2 FNYEAQ. This CDR3 region has 14 residues. The V end lost 3 bases, the J end lost 2 bases, and 7 bases lay between the germline ends. CDR3 protein: CASSLGTNTGELFF. The DNA of the CDR3 is TGTGCCAGCAGCTTGGGAACAAACACCGGGGAGCTGTTTTTT.

This clonotype has ten or more counts. The chain links TRBV5-6 to TRBJ2-2; D ambiguous. The germline V gene has CDR1 SGHDT and CDR2 YYEEEE. There are 16 residues in the CDR3. V gave up 0 bases and J gave up 4 bases, with 13 bases separating them. CDR3 in DNA: TGTGCCAGCAGCTTGGCCAGTGGGATCTTCACCGGGGAGCTGTTTTTT. The encoded protein is CASSLASGIFTGELFF.

This clonotype was found many times. The chain employs TRBV7-2 and TRBJ2-3, with TRBD2 matching over 8 bases. Germline V gene sequence: CDR1 SGHTA, CDR2 FQGNSA. This CDR3 is built from 15 residues. The ends lost 1 base at V and 10 bases at J; junction bases unmatched: 10. Here the CDR3 DNA reads TGTGCCAGCAGCTTAGATACCCCGGGACTAGGGGCGCAGTATTTT. Amino acids: CASSLDTPGLGAQYF.

This clonotype turned up a few times. The chain employs TRBV5-8 and TRBJ1-3, with TRBD1 as a possible D gene (5 bases). V gave up 3 bases and J gave up 1 base, with 14 bases separating them. In germline, CDR1 is SGHTS, CDR2 YDEGEE. The CDR3 is made up of 16 amino acids. In DNA, the CDR3 is TGTGCCAGCAGCTCCTTTTTCGGGGGATCTGGAAACACCATATATTTT. This gives the protein CASSSFFGGSGNTIYF. Full variable domain (rest looked up from reference TRBV5-8 and TRBJ1-3): EAGVTQSPTHLIKTRGQQATLRCSPISGHTSVYWYQQALGLGLQFLLWYDEGEERNRGNFPPRFSGRQFPNYSSELNVNALELEDSALYLCASSSFFGGSGNTIYFGEGSWLTVV.

The rearrangement joins TRBV5-1 to TRBJ2-2; D gene ambiguous. Germline V lookup: CDR1 SGHRS, CDR2 YFSETQ. The V end was cut by 5 bases, the J end by 1 base, with 9 bases between. This CDR3 contains 14 residues. CDR3 in amino acids: CASREQVNTGELFF. For the CDR3, the DNA is TGCGCCAGCAGGGAGCAGGTGAACACCGGGGAGCTGTTTTTT. Combining the CDR3 with reference TRBV5-1 and TRBJ2-2 gives the whole variable domain KAGVTQTPRYLIKTRGQQVTLSCSPISGHRSVSWYQQTPGQGLQFLFEYFSETQRNKGNFPGRFSGRQFSNSRSEMNVSTLELGDSALYLCASREQVNTGELFFGEGSRLTVL.

This clonotype was found a few times. The CDR3 loop is CASSLGSGAGREIIQYF. The CDR3 DNA reads TGTGCCAGCAGCTTAGGGTCAGGGGCGGGGCGGGAGATCATTCAGTACTTC. The chain combines TRBV7-2 with TRBJ2-4; possible D gene TRBD2, 7 bases. This CDR3 is built from 17 residues. Germline lookup yields CDR1 SGHTA and CDR2 FQGNSA. V shed 1 base and J shed 9 bases, with 22 bases lying between them. The full variable domain, with the rest looked up from reference TRBV7-2 and TRBJ2-4, is GAGVSQSPSNKVTEKGKDVELRCDPISGHTALYWYRQSLGQGLEFLIYFQGNSAPDKSGLPSDRFSAERTGGSVSTLTIQRTQQEDSAVYLCASSLGSGAGREIIQYFGAGTRLSVL.

This clonotype has more than one count but fewer than ten. The chain employs TRBV12-3 or TRBV12-4 and TRBJ1-2; 8 nucleotides match TRBD1. J gave up 5 bases and V 6 bases, and 11 bases lay outside the gene matches. The CDR3 consists of 15 residues. CDR3 residues: CASRETGAHIYGYTF. In DNA, the CDR3 is TGTGCCAGCAGAGAGACAGGGGCGCACATTTATGGCTACACCTTC.

The chain joins TRBV12-3 or TRBV12-4 to TRBJ2-2; D is unresolved. With 3 bases removed from V and 7 bases from J, the gap between germline ends came to 9 bases. The CDR3 is 13 amino acids. The CDR3 loop reads CASSLGTVGELFF. CDR3 nucleotides: TGTGCCAGCAGTTTGGGTACAGTCGGGGAGCTGTTTTTT.

V is TRBV29-1 and J is TRBJ1-4, with D hard to call. V lost 0 bases to trimming and J lost 10 bases, with 12 bases between them. Germline V lookup: CDR1 SQVTM, CDR2 ANQGSEA. The CDR3 has 13 amino acids. CDR3 DNA: TGCAGCGTTGAAGACAGCCTGTGGGGAAAACTGTTTTTT. Amino acids: CSVEDSLWGKLFF. The whole variable domain, remainder taken from reference TRBV29-1 and TRBJ1-4, is SAVISQKPSRDICQRGTSLTIQCQVDSQVTMMFWYRQQPGQSLTLIATANQGSEATYESGFVIDKFPISRPNLTFSTLTVSNMSPEDSSIYLCSVEDSLWGKLFFGSGTQLSVL.

This clonotype came up many times. The V gene is TRBV6-1, the J gene TRBJ1-6; a weak D match, TRBD1 (5 bases). V shed 10 bases and J shed 4 bases, with 11 bases lying between them. The CDR3 has 13 amino acids. Germline lookup yields CDR1 MNHNS and CDR2 SASEGT. The DNA for the CDR3 is TGTGCCACGAAGGGACGGTATAATTCACCCCTCCACTTT. It translates to CATKGRYNSPLHF.

The V and J genes are TRBV7-9 and TRBJ1-2; 9 positions match TRBD1. Germline CDR1 and CDR2: SEHNR and FQNEAQ (reference sequence). The CDR3 is 14 residues long. J lost 3 bases, V lost 5 bases, and 4 bases had no gene match. In DNA, the CDR3 is TGTGCCAGCAGCCCCTGGACAGGGGACTATGGCTACACCTTC. Translating gives CASSPWTGDYGYTF.

This clonotype was detected only a few times. The J gene is TRBJ2-7, the V gene TRBV6-5; D gene unclear. Trimming removed 6 bases at V and 2 bases at J, with 11 bases between. The CDR3 is 13 amino acids. Germline loops: CDR1 MNHEY, CDR2 SVGAGI. The CDR3 loop is CASSQASTYEQYF. The CDR3 DNA reads as TGTGCCAGCAGCCAGGCTTCTACCTACGAGCAGTACTTC.

The J gene is TRBJ2-5, the V gene TRBV5-4; 9 bases agree with TRBD2. V shed 5 bases and J 4 bases; nucleotides not matched to a gene: 15. The CDR3 contains 17 residues. Germline V gene data show CDR1 as SGHNT and CDR2 as YYREEE (reference sequence). The CDR3 loop reads CASRGKAGGRGGETQYF. The CDR3 nucleotides are TGTGCCAGCAGAGGGAAAGCGGGAGGCCGGGGTGGAGAGACCCAGTACTTC.

This clonotype was counted only a few times. This chain's CDR3 is CASSIRGLAYHEQYF. In DNA form, the CDR3 reads TGTGCCAGCAGCATCCGGGGACTAGCTTACCACGAGCAGTACTTC. The chain is built from TRBV7-2 and TRBJ2-7, with 9 nucleotides matching TRBD2. Germline lookup yields CDR1 SGHTA and CDR2 FQGNSA. The CDR3 sequence is 15 residues long. J gave up 5 bases and V 5 bases, and 10 bases lay outside the gene matches.

The table lists this clonotype with a few counts. This rearrangement joins TRBV18 to TRBJ2-5; possibly TRBD1 or TRBD2 for D (5 bases each). The V end was cut by 8 bases, the J end by 5 bases, with 15 bases between. The CDR3 sequence is 13 residues long. In germline, CDR1 is KGHSH, CDR2 LQKENI. CDR3 sequence: CASTTQGRETQYF. CDR3 DNA sequence: TGTGCCAGCACGACCCAGGGACGGGAGACCCAGTACTTC. Looking up the rest from reference TRBV18 and TRBJ2-5 gives the full variable domain: NAGVMQNPRHLVRRRGQEARLRCSPMKGHSHVYWYRQLPEEGLKFMVYLQKENIIDESGMPKERFSAEFPKEGPSILRIQQVVRGDSAAYFCASTTQGRETQYFGPGTRLLVL.

The V gene is TRBV5-1, the J gene TRBJ2-3; D unclear. Trimming took off 0 bases at V and 4 bases at J, with 6 bases between the two ends. The CDR3 sequence is 13 residues long. Germline values: CDR1 SGHRS, CDR2 YFSETQ. CDR3 sequence: CASSLEFADTQYF. The CDR3 nucleotides read TGCGCCAGCAGCTTGGAATTCGCAGATACGCAGTATTTT.